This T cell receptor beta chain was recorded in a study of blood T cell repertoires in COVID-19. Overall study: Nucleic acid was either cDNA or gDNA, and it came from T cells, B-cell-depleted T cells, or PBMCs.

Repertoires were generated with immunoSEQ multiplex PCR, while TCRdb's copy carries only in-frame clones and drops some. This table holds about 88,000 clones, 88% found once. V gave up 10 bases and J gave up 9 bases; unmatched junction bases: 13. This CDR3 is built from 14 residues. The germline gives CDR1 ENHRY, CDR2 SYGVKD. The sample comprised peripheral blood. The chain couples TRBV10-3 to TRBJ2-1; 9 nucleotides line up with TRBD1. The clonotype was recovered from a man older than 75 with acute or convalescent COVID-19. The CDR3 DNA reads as TGTGCCACAGGTCGGGACAGGGAAAGTCGTGAGCAGTTCTTC. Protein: CATGRDRESREQFF.